This is a list of T cell receptor beta chains from one sample in a study of blood T cell repertoires in COVID-19. TCRdb's table, derived via immunoSEQ multiplex PCR, lists solely in-frame clones and lacks some. The sample yields around 150,000 clones, roughly 85% seen once. Material for sequencing was peripheral blood. These receptors all come from a human donor with acute or convalescent COVID-19. The donor label of this sample is uncertain. Both conserved end residues are part of each CDR3. The order of the fields is J gene, D gene, V gene, clone size, CDR3 DNA, CDR3 protein. The D gene is left open where the match is weak. Clone size is shown for a subset of rows, as once, few, many or a class of expanded clone.

J: TRBJ2-1
D: TRBD2
V: TRBV13
size: -
DNA: TGTGCCAGCAGTCTAGCGGGGGGCCCCTCTACGGATGAGCAGTTCTTC
CDR3: CASSLAGGPSTDEQFF

J: TRBJ1-6
D: -
V: TRBV30
size: -
DNA: TGTGCCTGGCGGGATTTTATTAATTCACCCCTCCACTTT
CDR3: CAWRDFINSPLHF

J: TRBJ1-2
D: TRBD1
V: TRBV5-1
size: -
DNA: TGCGCCAGCGGACAGGGACAGGGCTGGCATGGCTACACCTTC
CDR3: CASGQGQGWHGYTF

J: TRBJ1-2
D: -
V: TRBV12-3/TRBV12-4
size: -
DNA: TGTGCCAGCAGTCAACAGGGAAGTGGCTACACCTTC
CDR3: CASSQQGSGYTF

J: TRBJ1-2
D: TRBD1
V: TRBV12-5
size: -
DNA: TGTGCTAGTGGGAAACCGCAGGGGGCTGGCTACACCTTC
CDR3: CASGKPQGAGYTF

J: TRBJ1-2
D: TRBD1
V: TRBV30
size: -
DNA: TGTGCCTGGAGTGAGGCAGGGGGGTATGGCTACACCTTC
CDR3: CAWSEAGGYGYTF

J: TRBJ1-5
D: -
V: TRBV30
size: -
DNA: TGTGCCTGGAGTTTGGGGGAGGGTAAGATGCCCCAGCATTTT
CDR3: CAWSLGEGKMPQHF

J: TRBJ2-2
D: TRBD2
V: TRBV7-2
size: -
DNA: TGTGCCAGCAGCCCAGGACTAGGGAGGTCCGGGGAGCTGTTTTTT
CDR3: CASSPGLGRSGELFF

J: TRBJ1-4
D: TRBD1
V: TRBV18
size: -
DNA: TGTGCCAGCTCACCACCGATGAGGGGGCGCGGGGAAAAACTGTTTTTT
CDR3: CASSPPMRGRGEKLFF

J: TRBJ2-2
D: TRBD1
V: TRBV19
size: -
DNA: TGTGCCAGTAGTCCATTGGGACAGGGGCGCACCACCGGGGAGCTGTTTTTT
CDR3: CASSPLGQGRTTGELFF

J: TRBJ2-4
D: -
V: TRBV30
size: -
DNA: TGTGCCTGGAGTCACGCTACCGGACAGACACTAGCCAAAAACATTCAGTACTTC
CDR3: CAWSHATGQTLAKNIQYF

J: TRBJ1-1
D: TRBD1
V: TRBV7-7
size: -
DNA: TGTGCCAGCAGCACCGACAGGGAAACTGAAGCTTTCTTT
CDR3: CASSTDRETEAFF

J: TRBJ1-5
D: TRBD1
V: TRBV19
size: -
DNA: TGTGCCAGTAGACTCAACAGGGGGTCATTGAGCAATCAGCCCCAGCATTTT
CDR3: CASRLNRGSLSNQPQHF

J: TRBJ2-2
D: TRBD2
V: TRBV14
size: -
DNA: TGTGCCAGCAGCCAAACCCTAGCGGCTATGAACACCGGGGAGCTGTTTTTT
CDR3: CASSQTLAAMNTGELFF

J: TRBJ1-1
D: -
V: TRBV18
size: -
DNA: TGTGCCGCCGGCGAGGGGGTGAACACTGAAGCTTTCTTT
CDR3: CAAGEGVNTEAFF

J: TRBJ1-1
D: -
V: TRBV19
size: once
DNA: TGTGCCAGTAAAACTACACTAGGACGAGACCTCACTGAAGCTTTCTTT
CDR3: CASKTTLGRDLTEAFF

J: TRBJ1-1
D: -
V: TRBV4-2
size: -
DNA: TGTGCCAGCAGCCAAGCATCCGGGACACCCGAAGCTTTCTTT
CDR3: CASSQASGTPEAFF

J: TRBJ1-2
D: -
V: TRBV6-6
size: -
DNA: TGTGCCAGCAGTTACCCCAACAACGGCTACACCTTC
CDR3: CASSYPNNGYTF

J: TRBJ1-5
D: -
V: TRBV7-2
size: -
DNA: TGTGCCAGCAGCTTAGCCGGGATACCCAATCAGCCCCAGCATTTT
CDR3: CASSLAGIPNQPQHF

J: TRBJ1-6
D: -
V: TRBV28
size: -
DNA: TGTGCCAGCAGCCTACCGGGACTGAATAATTCACCCCTCCACTTT
CDR3: CASSLPGLNNSPLHF

J: TRBJ2-5
D: TRBD1
V: TRBV4-1
size: -
DNA: TGCGCCAGCAGCAAACAGGGGTACCAAGAGACCCAGTACTTC
CDR3: CASSKQGYQETQYF

J: TRBJ1-1
D: TRBD1
V: TRBV6-5
size: -
DNA: TGTGCCAGCAGTTATGACAGGGGGCGCCGGTCGGGGTTTGCTTTCTTT
CDR3: CASSYDRGRRSGFAFF

J: TRBJ2-1
D: TRBD2
V: TRBV3-1/TRBV3-2
size: -
DNA: TGTGCCAGCAGCTCCCTCGGGGGGGAGCAGTTCTTC
CDR3: CASSSLGGEQFF

J: TRBJ1-2
D: TRBD1
V: TRBV7-3
size: -
DNA: TGTGCCAGCAGCTCTGGACAGGCTCGGGAAAACACCTTC
CDR3: CASSSGQARENTF

J: TRBJ2-2
D: -
V: TRBV2
size: -
DNA: TGTGCCAACGGGGTGGACACCGGGGAGCTGTTTTTT
CDR3: CANGVDTGELFF

J: TRBJ2-7
D: -
V: TRBV2
size: -
DNA: TGTGCCAGCCTCAAACGGGGGGCCCAATCCTACGAGCAGTACTTC
CDR3: CASLKRGAQSYEQYF

J: TRBJ1-5
D: -
V: TRBV3-1/TRBV3-2
size: -
DNA: TGTGCCAGCAGCCAATGGGCCAGGGAACGCAATCAGCCCCAGCATTTT
CDR3: CASSQWARERNQPQHF

J: TRBJ1-1
D: -
V: TRBV19
size: -
DNA: TGTGCCAGTAGCCATCGGAGGGCGAACACTGAAGCTTTCTTT
CDR3: CASSHRRANTEAFF

J: TRBJ2-2
D: -
V: TRBV4-2
size: -
DNA: TGTGCCAGCAGCCAATCTCCGGGACAGAACACCGGGGAGCTGTTTTTT
CDR3: CASSQSPGQNTGELFF

J: TRBJ1-1
D: -
V: TRBV6-5
size: -
DNA: TGTGCCAGCAACGACTACACTGAAGCTTTCTTT
CDR3: CASNDYTEAFF

J: TRBJ2-1
D: -
V: TRBV18
size: -
DNA: TGTGCCAGCTCACCGCTGGTGATGAGCTCCTACAATGAGCAGTTCTTC
CDR3: CASSPLVMSSYNEQFF

J: TRBJ2-7
D: TRBD1
V: TRBV10-3
size: few
DNA: TGTGCCATCAAACAATCGCCGGGACAGGGAGAATACGAGCAGTACTTC
CDR3: CAIKQSPGQGEYEQYF

J: TRBJ1-1
D: -
V: TRBV7-3
size: -
DNA: TGTGCCAGCAGCGAAACGGCGGCGAACACTGAAGCTTTCTTT
CDR3: CASSETAANTEAFF

J: TRBJ2-1
D: TRBD2
V: TRBV5-1
size: once
DNA: TGCGCCAGCAGCTCGAATAGCGGGGGAAATGAGCAGTTCTTC
CDR3: CASSSNSGGNEQFF

J: TRBJ2-7
D: TRBD2
V: TRBV7-2
size: -
DNA: TGTGCCAGCAGCCAGAGGACTAGCGGGGGCTACGAGCAGTACTTC
CDR3: CASSQRTSGGYEQYF

J: TRBJ1-1
D: -
V: TRBV19
size: -
DNA: TGTGCCAGTAGTATAGATTACGGGGACTTGGGCACTGAAGCTTTCTTT
CDR3: CASSIDYGDLGTEAFF

J: TRBJ2-1
D: -
V: TRBV28
size: -
DNA: TGTGCCAGCAGTTTAGATACTTACAATGAGCAGTTCTTC
CDR3: CASSLDTYNEQFF

J: TRBJ1-5
D: TRBD1
V: TRBV5-8
size: -
DNA: TGTGCCAGCAGCTTAGGACAGGCCGGCGGTCAGCCCCAGCATTTT
CDR3: CASSLGQAGGQPQHF

J: TRBJ2-7
D: -
V: TRBV7-2
size: -
DNA: TGTGCCAGCAGCTTAGTTTCGCACAGCTCCTACGAGCAGTACTTC
CDR3: CASSLVSHSSYEQYF

J: TRBJ1-2
D: -
V: TRBV7-9
size: -
DNA: TGTGCCAGCAGCTCTAGGACAGATAATGGCTACACCTTC
CDR3: CASSSRTDNGYTF

J: TRBJ1-1
D: -
V: TRBV6-5
size: once
DNA: TGTGCCAGCAGACGGACAGACCTCATGAACACTGAAGCTTTCTTT
CDR3: CASRRTDLMNTEAFF

J: TRBJ2-7
D: -
V: TRBV27
size: -
DNA: TGTGCCAGCAGTTTATCGAGGGGGAGCGAGCAGTACTTC
CDR3: CASSLSRGSEQYF

J: TRBJ2-7
D: -
V: TRBV7-2
size: few
DNA: TGTGCCAGCAGCTTAGCTTGGACAGACTACGAGCAGTACTTC
CDR3: CASSLAWTDYEQYF

J: TRBJ1-6
D: TRBD1
V: TRBV28
size: many
DNA: TGTGCCAGCAGGTCATTCAGGGGACAGGGGAATTCACCCCTCCACTTT
CDR3: CASRSFRGQGNSPLHF

J: TRBJ1-2
D: -
V: TRBV9
size: -
DNA: TGTGCCAGCAGCGAAGGGAGTGCTCGTGGCTACACCTTC
CDR3: CASSEGSARGYTF

J: TRBJ2-3
D: TRBD2
V: TRBV3-1/TRBV3-2
size: -
DNA: TGTGCCAGCAGCTTAAAACCGGGACTAGTATTTACGCAGTATTTT
CDR3: CASSLKPGLVFTQYF

J: TRBJ1-2
D: -
V: TRBV11-3
size: -
DNA: TGTGCCAGCAGCCCCGAACTTGGTCCGTATGGCTACACCTTC
CDR3: CASSPELGPYGYTF

J: TRBJ1-1
D: -
V: TRBV4-3
size: -
DNA: TGCGCCAGCAGCCAAGATAATACGAGAGGGGGTGAAGCTTTCTTT
CDR3: CASSQDNTRGGEAFF

J: TRBJ2-7
D: TRBD2
V: TRBV7-2
size: -
DNA: TGTGCCAGCAGCTTAATCGGGCTAGCGGAGTTTTCCTACGAGCAGTACTTC
CDR3: CASSLIGLAEFSYEQYF

J: TRBJ1-4
D: TRBD1
V: TRBV19
size: -
DNA: TGTGCCAGTAGGATGGGGACAGGGGGAGGGTCGAAAGAAAAACTGTTTTTT
CDR3: CASRMGTGGGSKEKLFF